These 4 T cell receptor beta chains were all obtained from the same sample, sequenced in a study of post-analysis software for immune sequencing data. Notes on the study in general: TRBV5-6, TRBV5-1 and TRBV20-1 belonged to a set of a few TRBV segments that were more frequent in patients than controls.

The antigens these receptors bind are not known. Unique molecular identifiers had been added to the TCR beta cDNA libraries. TCRdb used MiXCR to reprocess the PCR reads, holding one entry per CDR3 protein. The sample lists roughly 800,000 distinct CDR3 sequences, about 53% occurring once. Sequencing was done on a sample of blood. These TCRs come from a girl under 18 with multiple sclerosis.

The J gene is TRBJ2-7, the V gene TRBV6-5; TRBD1 is a possible D gene (6 bases). V was clipped by 0 bases and J by 7 bases, with 13 bases between them. CDR3 length: 14 amino acids. Germline lookup yields CDR1 MNHEY and CDR2 SVGAGI. CDR3 loop: CASSYSTGLREQYF. CDR3 sequence (DNA): TGTGCCAGCAGTTACTCAACAGGGTTGAGGGAGCAGTACTTC.

The chain carries TRBV18 and TRBJ2-7; possible D gene TRBD1, 7 bases. The DNA end is a closer match to TRBJ2-5, so the J assignment may be wrong. In germline, CDR1 is KGHSH, CDR2 LQKENI. The length of the CDR3 is 15 residues. The CDR3 sequence: CASSPSGGLLETQYF. DNA of the CDR3: TGTGCCAGCTCACCATCAGGGGGGCTTTTGGAGACCCAGTACTTC.

The chain joins TRBV7-3 to TRBJ2-5; D may match TRBD1 or TRBD2 (6 bases each). The DNA end is more similar to TRBJ2-7, so the J call may be wrong. The germline V gene has CDR1 SGHTA and CDR2 FQGTGA. This CDR3 is built from 14 residues. Written as DNA, the CDR3 is TGTGCCAGCAGCTTATTAAGGGGGGTTGGCGAGCAGTACTTC. Its translation is CASSLLRGVGEQYF.

V usage is TRBV7-6 and J usage is TRBJ2-3, with 7 bases that match TRBD2. Germline V gives CDR1 SGHVS, CDR2 FNYEAQ. V shed 4 bases and J 7 bases; nucleotides not matched to a gene: 20. This CDR3 has 18 amino acids. CDR3: CASSWGGTMEHSPNTQYF. The CDR3 DNA sequence: TGTGCCAGCAGCTGGGGTGGGACTATGGAGCACAGCCCAAATACGCAGTATTTT.